This TCR beta chain was documented in a study of blood T cells in healthy people across ages. Study-level findings and limits: Unsorted PBMCs blocked a conclusive comparison of naive and antigen-experienced cells.

Next came a second PCR, run for about 6 to 11 cycles, which used a sample-barcoded 5' primer along with a J-beta primer mix. MiXCR, applied by TCRdb to the 5' RACE reads, yields one record per CDR3 protein. There are roughly 560,000 distinct CDR3 sequences in the sample; around 24% occur only once, and around 10% lies in the top ten. The CDR3 extends over 13 amino acids. V lost 4 bases, J lost 3 bases, and 7 bases lay in between. Germline CDR1 reads MDHEN; CDR2 reads SYDVKM. With respect to this clonotype: Its antigen is not known.

A further study also used this sample, focusing on T cells of mothers and their children. That study reports: Pairs that are related and pairs that are unrelated have TCR recombination output shaped similarly by thymic selection.

The material sequenced was blood. This TCR came from a boy aged 10-17 years in good health. The gene calls are TRBV28 and TRBJ2-1; the D gene is possibly TRBD1 (5 bases). CDR3 in amino acids: CASSSGFYNEQFF. The CDR3 coding sequence is TGTGCCAGCAGTTCAGGGTTCTACAATGAGCAGTTCTTC.